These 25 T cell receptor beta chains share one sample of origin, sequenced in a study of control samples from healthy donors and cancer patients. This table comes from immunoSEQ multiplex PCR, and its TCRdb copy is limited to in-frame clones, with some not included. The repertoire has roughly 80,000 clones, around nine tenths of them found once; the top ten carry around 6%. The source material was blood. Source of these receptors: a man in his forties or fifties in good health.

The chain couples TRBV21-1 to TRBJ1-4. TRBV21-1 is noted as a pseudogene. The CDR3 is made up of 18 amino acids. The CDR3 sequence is CASSKEGRRWGGNEKLFF. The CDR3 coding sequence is TGTGCCAGCAGCAAAGAGGGCAGGCGTTGGGGTGGTAATGAAAAACTGTTTTTT.

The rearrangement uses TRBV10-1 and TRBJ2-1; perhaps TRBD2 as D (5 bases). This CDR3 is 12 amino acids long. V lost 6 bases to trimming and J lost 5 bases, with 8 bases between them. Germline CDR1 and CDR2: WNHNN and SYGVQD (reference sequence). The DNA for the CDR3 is TGCGCCAGCAGCGGGGTCAACAATGAGCAGTTCTTC. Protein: CASSGVNNEQFF.

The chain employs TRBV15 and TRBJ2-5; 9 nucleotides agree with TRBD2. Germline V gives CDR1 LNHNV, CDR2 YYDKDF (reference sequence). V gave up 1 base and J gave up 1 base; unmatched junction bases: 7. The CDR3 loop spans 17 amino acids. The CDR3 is CATSRGVSGGSQETQYF. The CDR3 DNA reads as TGTGCCACCAGCAGAGGGGTGAGCGGGGGGTCCCAAGAGACCCAGTACTTC.

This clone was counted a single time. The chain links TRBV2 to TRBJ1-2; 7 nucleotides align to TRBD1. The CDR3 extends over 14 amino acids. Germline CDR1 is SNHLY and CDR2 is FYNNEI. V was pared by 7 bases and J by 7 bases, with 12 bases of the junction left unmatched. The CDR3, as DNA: TGTGCCAGCACCCGAGAGACAGGGTGGTCTGGCTACACCTTC. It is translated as CASTRETGWSGYTF.

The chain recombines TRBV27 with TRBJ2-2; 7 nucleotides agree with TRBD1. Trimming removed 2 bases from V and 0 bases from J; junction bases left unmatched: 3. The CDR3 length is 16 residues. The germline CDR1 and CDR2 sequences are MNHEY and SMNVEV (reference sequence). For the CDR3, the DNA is TGTGCCAGCAGTTTAGGGCAGGGGGCGAACACCGGGGAGCTGTTTTTT. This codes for CASSLGQGANTGELFF.

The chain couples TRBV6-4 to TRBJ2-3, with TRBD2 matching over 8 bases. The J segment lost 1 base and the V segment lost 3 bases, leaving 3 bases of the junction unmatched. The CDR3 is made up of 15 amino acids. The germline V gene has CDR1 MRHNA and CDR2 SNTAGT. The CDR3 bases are TGTGCCAGCAGTGATTCGGGGGGGGGCACAGATACGCAGTATTTT. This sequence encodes CASSDSGGGTDTQYF.

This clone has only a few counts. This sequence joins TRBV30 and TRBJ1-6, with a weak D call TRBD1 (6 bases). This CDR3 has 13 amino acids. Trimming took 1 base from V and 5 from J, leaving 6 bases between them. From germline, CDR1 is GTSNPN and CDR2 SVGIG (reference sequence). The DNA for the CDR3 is TGTGCCTGGAGTGGGGACAATAATTCACCCCTCCACTTT. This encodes CAWSGDNNSPLHF.

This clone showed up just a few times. The CDR3 region has the DNA TGCGCCAGCAGCTTGGATAGGACCACCGGGGAGCTGTTTTTT. Translation gives CASSLDRTTGELFF. J is TRBJ2-2 and V is TRBV5-1, with D unclear. Trimming shortened V by 0 bases and J by 4 bases, and 7 bases separated the two germline ends. The CDR3 is 14 amino acids. CDR1 is SGHRS, CDR2 YFSETQ, per germline.

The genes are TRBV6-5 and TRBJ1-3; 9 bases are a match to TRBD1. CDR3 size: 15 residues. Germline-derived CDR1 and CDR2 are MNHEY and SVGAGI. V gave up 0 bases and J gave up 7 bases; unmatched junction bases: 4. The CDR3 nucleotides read TGTGCCAGCAGTTACTCGATGGGACAGGGTAACACCATATATTTT. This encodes CASSYSMGQGNTIYF.

CDR3 sequence (DNA): TGTGCCAGCAGCGATAGGACTTTTAACGGAGATACGCAGTATTTT. This codes for CASSDRTFNGDTQYF. The gene calls are TRBV3-1 (or the pseudogene TRBV3-2) and TRBJ2-3; D possibly corresponds to TRBD2 (5 bases). The CDR3 totals 15 residues. V dropped 5 bases and J dropped 5 bases, with 17 bases sitting between them. CDR1 and CDR2 from the germline V gene are LGHDT and YNNKEL (reference sequence).

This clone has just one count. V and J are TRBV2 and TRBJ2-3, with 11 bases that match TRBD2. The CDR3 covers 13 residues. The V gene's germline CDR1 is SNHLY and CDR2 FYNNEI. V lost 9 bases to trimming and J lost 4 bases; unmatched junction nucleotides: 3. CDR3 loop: CARGGLAADTQYF. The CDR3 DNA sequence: TGTGCCAGGGGGGGACTAGCGGCAGATACGCAGTATTTT.

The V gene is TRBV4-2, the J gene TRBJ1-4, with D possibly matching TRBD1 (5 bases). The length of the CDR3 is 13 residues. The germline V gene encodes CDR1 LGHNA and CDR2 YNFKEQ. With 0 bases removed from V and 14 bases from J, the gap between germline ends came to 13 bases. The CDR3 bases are TGTGCCAGCAGCCAAGAGGGGGACCGGAGGCTGTTTTTT. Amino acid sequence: CASSQEGDRRLFF.

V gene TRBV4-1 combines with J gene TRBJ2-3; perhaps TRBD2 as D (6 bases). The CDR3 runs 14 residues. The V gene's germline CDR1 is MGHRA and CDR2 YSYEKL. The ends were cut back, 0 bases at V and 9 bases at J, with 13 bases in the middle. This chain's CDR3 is CASSQDQVGGTQYF. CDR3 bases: TGCGCCAGCAGCCAAGATCAGGTAGGAGGGACGCAGTATTTT.

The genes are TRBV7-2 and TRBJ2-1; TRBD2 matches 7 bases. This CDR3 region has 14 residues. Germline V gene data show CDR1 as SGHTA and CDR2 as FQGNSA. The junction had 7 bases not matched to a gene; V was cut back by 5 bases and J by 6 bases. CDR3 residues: CASSPRGGFNEQFF. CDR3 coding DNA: TGTGCCAGCAGCCCCCGGGGAGGGTTCAATGAGCAGTTCTTC.

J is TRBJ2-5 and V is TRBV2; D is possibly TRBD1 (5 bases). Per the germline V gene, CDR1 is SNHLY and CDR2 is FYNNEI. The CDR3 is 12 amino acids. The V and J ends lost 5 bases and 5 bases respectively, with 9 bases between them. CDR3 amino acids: CASSQQGETQYF. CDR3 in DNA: TGTGCCAGCAGTCAGCAGGGTGAGACCCAGTACTTC. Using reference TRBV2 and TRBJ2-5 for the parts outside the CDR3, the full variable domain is EPEVTQTPSHQVTQMGQEVILRCVPISNHLYFYWYRQILGQKVEFLVSFYNNEISEKSEIFDDQFSVERPDGSNFTLKIRSTKLEDSAMYFCASSQQGETQYFGPGTRLLVL.

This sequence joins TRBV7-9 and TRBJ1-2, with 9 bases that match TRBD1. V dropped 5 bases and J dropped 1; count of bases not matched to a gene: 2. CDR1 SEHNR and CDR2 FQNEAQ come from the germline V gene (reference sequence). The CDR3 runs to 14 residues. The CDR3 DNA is TGTGCCAGCAGCCGGACAGGGGTTAACTATGGCTACACCTTC. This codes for CASSRTGVNYGYTF.

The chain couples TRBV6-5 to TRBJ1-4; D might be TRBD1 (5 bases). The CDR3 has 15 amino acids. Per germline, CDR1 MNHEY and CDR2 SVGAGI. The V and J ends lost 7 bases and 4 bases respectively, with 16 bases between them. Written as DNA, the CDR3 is TGTGCCAGCACCCCAAGGGGACGGATTAATGAAAAACTGTTTTTT. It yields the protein CASTPRGRINEKLFF.

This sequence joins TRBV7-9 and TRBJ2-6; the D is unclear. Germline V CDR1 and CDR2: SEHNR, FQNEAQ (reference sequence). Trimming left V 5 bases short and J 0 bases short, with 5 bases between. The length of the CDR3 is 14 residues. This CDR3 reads CASSPNSGANVLTF. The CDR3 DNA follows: TGTGCCAGCAGCCCCAACTCTGGGGCCAACGTCCTGACTTTC.

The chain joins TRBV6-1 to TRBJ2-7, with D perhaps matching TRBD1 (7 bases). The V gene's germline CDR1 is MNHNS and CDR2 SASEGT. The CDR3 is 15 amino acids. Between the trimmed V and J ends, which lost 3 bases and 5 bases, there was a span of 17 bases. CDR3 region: CASSERSRGRHEQYF. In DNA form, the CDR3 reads TGTGCCAGCAGTGAGAGGAGCAGGGGGAGGCACGAGCAGTACTTC.

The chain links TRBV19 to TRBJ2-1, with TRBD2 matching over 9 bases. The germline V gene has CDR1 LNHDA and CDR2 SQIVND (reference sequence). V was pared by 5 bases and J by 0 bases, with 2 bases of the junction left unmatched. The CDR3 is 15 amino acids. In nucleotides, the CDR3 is TGTGCCAGTAGTGCTAGCGGGGCCTCCTACAATGAGCAGTTCTTC. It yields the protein CASSASGASYNEQFF. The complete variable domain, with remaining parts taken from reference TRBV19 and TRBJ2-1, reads DGGITQSPKYLFRKEGQNVTLSCEQNLNHDAMYWYRQDPGQGLRLIYYSQIVNDFQKGDIAEGYSVSREKKESFPLTVTSAQKNPTAFYLCASSASGASYNEQFFGPGTRLTVL.

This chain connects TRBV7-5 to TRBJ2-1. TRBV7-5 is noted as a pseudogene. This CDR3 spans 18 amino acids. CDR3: CARSLGEDSWWDHDEQFF. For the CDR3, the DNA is TGTGCCAGAAGCTTAGGGGAGGACAGCTGGTGGGATCACGATGAGCAGTTCTTC.

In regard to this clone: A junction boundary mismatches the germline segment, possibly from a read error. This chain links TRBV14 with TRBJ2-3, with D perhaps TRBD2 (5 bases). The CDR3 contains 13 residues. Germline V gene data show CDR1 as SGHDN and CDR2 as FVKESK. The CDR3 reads CASSQEQRAAPHF. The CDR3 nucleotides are TGTGCCAGCAGCCAAGAGCAGAGGGCAGCCCCCCATTTT.

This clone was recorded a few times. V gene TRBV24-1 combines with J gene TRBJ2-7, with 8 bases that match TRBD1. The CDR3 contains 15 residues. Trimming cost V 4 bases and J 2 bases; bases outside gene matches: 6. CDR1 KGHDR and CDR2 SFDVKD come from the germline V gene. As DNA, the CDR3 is TGTGCCACCAGTGACAGCGGACAGGGAACCTACGAGCAGTACTTC. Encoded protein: CATSDSGQGTYEQYF.

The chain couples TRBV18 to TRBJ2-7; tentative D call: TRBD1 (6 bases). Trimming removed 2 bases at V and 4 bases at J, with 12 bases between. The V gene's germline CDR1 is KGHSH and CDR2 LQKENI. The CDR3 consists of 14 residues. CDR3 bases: TGTGCCAGCTCACCAGGGACACAGGGTTACGAGCAGTACTTC. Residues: CASSPGTQGYEQYF.

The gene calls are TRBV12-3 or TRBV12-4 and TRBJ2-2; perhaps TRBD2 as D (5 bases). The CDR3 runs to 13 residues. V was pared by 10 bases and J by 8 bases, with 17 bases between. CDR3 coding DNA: TGTGCCATCCTAGAGGTGCCGGGGGGGGAGCTGTTTTTT. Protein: CAILEVPGGELFF.